These 6 T cell receptor beta chains were sequenced from one sample in a study of lymphopenia after photon versus proton radiotherapy. Sequencing was performed with immunoSEQ multiplex PCR; in TCRdb, only in-frame clones are kept and a portion is missing. The table has tens of thousands of clones, about 88% seen once; the top ten hold around 0.76%. This specimen consisted of peripheral blood, obtained from a patient treated with photon-based radiotherapy. These receptors originate from a woman aged 45-65 years with cholangiocarcinoma.

The chain carries TRBV19 and TRBJ1-4, with TRBD1 matching over 9 bases. This CDR3 has 14 residues. Germline CDR1 reads LNHDA; CDR2 reads SQIVND (reference sequence). Germline trimming cut 11 bases from V and 6 bases from J; bases unmatched to any gene: 10. CDR3 in amino acids: CAARRTGEDEKLFF. DNA of the CDR3: TGTGCCGCACGAAGGACAGGGGAAGATGAAAAACTGTTTTTT. Full variable domain (outside the CDR3, taken from reference TRBV19 and TRBJ1-4): DGGITQSPKYLFRKEGQNVTLSCEQNLNHDAMYWYRQDPGQGLRLIYYSQIVNDFQKGDIAEGYSVSREKKESFPLTVTSAQKNPTAFYLCAARRTGEDEKLFFGSGTQLSVL.

The rearrangement uses TRBV7-2 and TRBJ2-7, with 11 positions matching TRBD2. With 5 bases clipped from V and 2 bases from J, the junction kept 8 bases outside the gene matches. This CDR3 is 16 amino acids long. Per the germline V gene, CDR1 is SGHTA and CDR2 is FQGNSA. The CDR3 DNA is TGTGCCAGCAGCCAGGCTGCTAGCGGGGGGACCTACGAGCAGTACTTC. It translates to CASSQAASGGTYEQYF.

This sequence joins TRBV18 and TRBJ1-1; maybe TRBD1 (5 bases). The CDR3 contains 14 residues. Trimming removed 1 base from V and 1 base from J, with 7 bases in between. CDR1 and CDR2 from the germline V gene are KGHSH and LQKENI. The DNA for the CDR3 is TGTGCCAGCTCACCACGAAGGGGGAACACTGAAGCTTTCTTT. Amino acid sequence: CASSPRRGNTEAFF.

This chain joins TRBV6-6 and TRBJ1-5; weak D call: TRBD1 (5 bases). From germline, CDR1 is MNHNY and CDR2 SVGAGI (reference sequence). The CDR3 has 12 residues. V was cut by 5 bases and J by 9 bases, with 11 bases left in between. The CDR3 loop reads CASSEQGPPQHF. CDR3 DNA sequence: TGTGCCAGCAGTGAGCAGGGACCGCCCCAGCATTTT.

V and J are TRBV7-8 and TRBJ2-7, with 10 nucleotides matching TRBD1. Looked up from germline, CDR1 is SGHVS and CDR2 is FQNEAQ. The V gene end was trimmed by 0 bases and the J gene end by 4 bases; junction bases not matched to a gene: 9. The CDR3 contains 17 residues. The CDR3 here is CASSLASFWDRGYEQYF. CDR3 coding DNA: TGTGCCAGCAGCTTAGCCAGTTTCTGGGACAGGGGTTACGAGCAGTACTTC. The complete variable domain, with remaining parts taken from reference TRBV7-8 and TRBJ2-7, reads GAGVSQSPRYKVAKRGQDVALRCDPISGHVSLFWYQQALGQGPEFLTYFQNEAQLDKSGLPSDRFFAERPEGSVSTLKIQRTQQEDSAVYLCASSLASFWDRGYEQYFGPGTRLTVT.

The CDR3 coding sequence is TGTGCCAGTAGGCCTACAGCGGGCACTGAAGCTTTCTTT. This gives the protein CASRPTAGTEAFF. The V call is TRBV19, the J call TRBJ1-1; D is undetermined. The CDR3 consists of 13 residues. Trimming removed 6 bases at V and 4 bases at J, with 12 bases between. Germline-derived CDR1 and CDR2 are LNHDA and SQIVND (reference sequence).